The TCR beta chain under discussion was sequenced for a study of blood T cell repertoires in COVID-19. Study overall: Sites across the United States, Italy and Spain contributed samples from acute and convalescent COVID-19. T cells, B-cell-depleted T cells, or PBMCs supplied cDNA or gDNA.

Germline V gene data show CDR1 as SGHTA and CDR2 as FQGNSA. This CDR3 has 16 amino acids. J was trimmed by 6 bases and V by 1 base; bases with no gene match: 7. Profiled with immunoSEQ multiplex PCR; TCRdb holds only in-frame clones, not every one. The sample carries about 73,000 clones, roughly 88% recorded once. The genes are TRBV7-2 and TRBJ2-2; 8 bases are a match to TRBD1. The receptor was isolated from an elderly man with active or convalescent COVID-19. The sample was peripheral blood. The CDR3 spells CASSLGQGALAGELFF. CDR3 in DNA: TGTGCCAGCAGCTTAGGCCAGGGGGCGCTAGCCGGGGAGCTGTTTTTT.